The 18 T cell receptor beta chains given below trace back to one sample, sequenced in a study of blood T cell repertoires in COVID-19 (dated by TCRdb to the early 2020s). Library generation was performed with the immunoSEQ multiplex PCR assay. Drawn from immuneACCESS, this table holds only the in-frame rearrangements with V and J called that TCRdb kept. Clones are partly lost; checked studies trace under half to an unresolved V gene and leave the rest unexplained. The sample table records fewer than 200,000 clones; 84% of these occur just once. The ten most abundant clones make up more than 10% of the sample. The sequencing sample was made of PBMCs or T cells enriched from blood (not recorded which). The receptor source for this set is a man aged 50-60 years who had recovered from COVID-19.

This clone was seen just once. CDR3 loop: CASSLGGPGQRNEKLFF. CDR3 coding DNA: TGTGCCAGCAGCTTAGGAGGGCCGGGACAGCGTAATGAAAAACTGTTTTTT. V and J are TRBV7-9 and TRBJ1-4; 7 bases fit TRBD1. The V gene's germline CDR1 is SEHNR and CDR2 FQNEAQ (reference sequence). The CDR3 has 17 residues. V lost 1 base and J lost 4; bases outside the gene matches: 9.

CDR3 amino acids: CASSSDRDSYGYTF. The DNA for the CDR3 is TGTGCCAGCAGTTCAGACCGGGACAGTTATGGCTACACCTTC. This chain joins TRBV6-5 and TRBJ1-2; 7 nucleotides match TRBD1. The germline V gene has CDR1 MNHEY and CDR2 SVGAGI. The V segment lost 4 bases and the J segment 5 bases; nucleotides outside the gene matches: 7. CDR3 length: 14 amino acids.

V is TRBV30 and J is TRBJ1-1; a weak D match, TRBD1 (6 bases). This CDR3 has 12 amino acids. Germline loops: CDR1 GTSNPN, CDR2 SVGIG (reference sequence). The V gene lost 0 bases and the J gene lost 10 bases, with 12 bases spanning the gap. The CDR3 reads CAWSVPGTRAFF. The DNA of the CDR3 is TGTGCCTGGAGTGTACCCGGGACAAGAGCTTTCTTT.

The gene calls are TRBV28 and TRBJ1-1; D is unclear. Germline assignment: CDR1 MDHEN and CDR2 SYDVKM. V dropped 2 bases and J dropped 3 bases, with 7 bases sitting between them. CDR3 length equals 13 residues. DNA for the CDR3: TGTGCCAGCAGTTTACCGAGCGACACTGAAGCTTTCTTT. Translation: CASSLPSDTEAFF.

This sequence joins TRBV27 and TRBJ2-5, with 7 nucleotides matching TRBD1. In germline, CDR1 is MNHEY, CDR2 SMNVEV (reference sequence). The CDR3 runs to 14 residues. Trimming at V came to 8 bases and at J to 4 bases, leaving 10 bases not matched to a gene. Here the CDR3 DNA reads TGTGCCAGCTCCCCTGGGACAGAATTAGAGACCCAGTACTTC. This codes for CASSPGTELETQYF.

The chain couples TRBV7-9 to TRBJ2-2; 8 positions agree with TRBD2. The CDR3 is 13 residues long. With V trimmed by 8 bases and J by 5 bases, 4 bases remained unmatched. Germline V gene data show CDR1 as SEHNR and CDR2 as FQNEAQ (reference sequence). CDR3 in DNA: TGTGCCAGCCAGCGGGGGAGTACCGGGGAGCTGTTTTTT. Its protein is CASQRGSTGELFF.

The V gene is TRBV6-5, the J gene TRBJ2-7; D gene unclear. The length of the CDR3 is 13 residues. The V gene lost 6 bases and the J gene lost 2 bases, with 11 bases spanning the gap. Germline V gene sequence: CDR1 MNHEY, CDR2 SVGAGI. The CDR3: CASSLRGTYEQYF. CDR3 nucleotides: TGTGCCAGCAGCCTACGAGGAACCTACGAGCAGTACTTC.

The rearrangement joins TRBV9 to TRBJ1-1, with D maybe TRBD1 (5 bases). The ends were cut back, 0 bases at V and 0 bases at J, with 6 bases in the middle. CDR1 is SGDLS, CDR2 YYNGEE, per germline. This CDR3 is built from 14 residues. This CDR3 reads CASSVGQMNTEAFF. The CDR3 nucleotides read TGTGCCAGCAGCGTAGGACAGATGAACACTGAAGCTTTCTTT. The full variable domain, its missing parts supplied by reference TRBV9 and TRBJ1-1, is DSGVTQTPKHLITATGQRVTLRCSPRSGDLSVYWYQQSLDQGLQFLIQYYNGEERAKGNILERFSAQQFPDLHSELNLSSLELGDSALYFCASSVGQMNTEAFFGQGTRLTVV.

This clone occurred once. The CDR3 reads CASSRDRDTEAFF. CDR3 sequence (DNA): TGTGCCAGCAGCCGAGACAGGGACACTGAAGCTTTCTTT. The chain employs TRBV5-4 and TRBJ1-1; 7 bases line up with TRBD1. The ends lost 4 bases at V and 3 bases at J; junction bases unmatched: 3. Germline loops: CDR1 SGHNT, CDR2 YYREEE (reference sequence). The CDR3 has 13 amino acids.

The J gene is TRBJ1-3, the V gene TRBV4-2; a possible D gene is TRBD1 (5 bases). CDR3 length: 15 residues. Trimming removed 1 base from V and 1 base from J, with 8 bases in between. Germline-derived CDR1 and CDR2 are LGHNA and YNFKEQ. CDR3 loop: CASSQGRQSGNTIYF. CDR3 in DNA: TGTGCCAGCAGCCAAGGCAGACAGTCTGGAAACACCATATATTTT.

This clone was counted once. V and J are TRBV21-1 and TRBJ2-7; the table gives TRBD2 as D, unverified against the DNA. TRBV21-1 is labeled a pseudogene. CDR3 length: 15 residues. CDR3 region: CASSNLQPGTYEQYF. The CDR3, as DNA: TGTGCCAGCAGCAATTTACAGCCGGGGACTTACGAGCAGTACTTC.

The chain recombines TRBV19 with TRBJ1-3; tentative D call: TRBD1 (5 bases). Trimming left V 3 bases short and J 11 bases short, with 17 bases between. The CDR3 consists of 14 residues. CDR1 is LNHDA, CDR2 SQIVND, per germline (reference sequence). The CDR3 DNA sequence: TGTGCCAGTAGTATTACAGGAATACAAAGCGCCATATATTTT. It encodes CASSITGIQSAIYF.

V usage is TRBV11-2 and J usage is TRBJ1-4; no reliable D call. Germline CDR1 SGHAT, CDR2 FQNNGV. This CDR3 is 12 amino acids long. V was trimmed by 4 bases and J by 7 bases, leaving 7 bases between them. Here the CDR3 DNA reads TGTGCCAGCAGCTCTTCGGGTGAAAAACTGTTTTTT. This sequence encodes CASSSSGEKLFF. Supplemented by reference TRBV11-2 and TRBJ1-4, the full variable domain reads EAGVAQSPRYKIIEKRQSVAFWCNPISGHATLYWYQQILGQGPKLLIQFQNNGVVDDSQLPKDRFSAERLKGVDSTLKIQPAKLEDSAVYLCASSSSGEKLFFGSGTQLSVL.

This clone was picked up one time. The chain has TRBV5-1 and TRBJ1-1; TRBD1 agrees at 7 bases. In germline, CDR1 is SGHRS, CDR2 YFSETQ. This CDR3 contains 16 residues. With V trimmed by 1 base and J by 1 base, 7 bases remained unmatched. The CDR3 loop reads CASSLIPGQQNTEAFF. DNA for the CDR3: TGCGCCAGCAGCTTGATTCCGGGACAGCAGAACACTGAAGCTTTCTTT.

V and J are TRBV7-2 and TRBJ2-7; 8 positions match TRBD2. Per germline, CDR1 SGHTA and CDR2 FQGNSA. The CDR3 is 15 amino acids. After removal of 6 bases from V and 2 bases from J, the junction contained 9 bases not matched to a gene. The CDR3 protein is CASRTSGGATYEQYF. The CDR3 DNA sequence: TGTGCCAGCAGGACATCCGGGGGGGCAACCTACGAGCAGTACTTC.

The chain carries TRBV2 and TRBJ2-3, with 11 bases lining up with TRBD2. CDR3 length equals 15 residues. V lost 8 bases and J lost 1; bases outside the gene matches: 5. CDR1 and CDR2 (germline): SNHLY, FYNNEI. CDR3 protein: CASGLAGGGTDTQYF. CDR3 nucleotide sequence: TGTGCCAGCGGATTAGCGGGGGGGGGCACAGATACGCAGTATTTT.

J is TRBJ1-4 and V is TRBV15; D gene uncertain. This CDR3 is 14 amino acids long. Germline loops: CDR1 LNHNV, CDR2 YYDKDF (reference sequence). Deletions cut 5 bases from V and 5 bases from J, with 12 bases between. The CDR3 DNA follows: TGTGCCACCAGCCCTGAGCTTCAAAATGAAAAACTGTTTTTT. Amino acid sequence: CATSPELQNEKLFF.

J is TRBJ2-3 and V is TRBV5-1, with 8 bases fitting TRBD2. CDR1 and CDR2 (germline): SGHRS, YFSETQ. The CDR3 runs 15 residues. V lost 0 bases to trimming and J lost 1 base; unmatched junction nucleotides: 1. The DNA for the CDR3 is TGCGCCAGCAGCTTGGGGCGGGGGGGCACAGATACGCAGTATTTT. Residues: CASSLGRGGTDTQYF.